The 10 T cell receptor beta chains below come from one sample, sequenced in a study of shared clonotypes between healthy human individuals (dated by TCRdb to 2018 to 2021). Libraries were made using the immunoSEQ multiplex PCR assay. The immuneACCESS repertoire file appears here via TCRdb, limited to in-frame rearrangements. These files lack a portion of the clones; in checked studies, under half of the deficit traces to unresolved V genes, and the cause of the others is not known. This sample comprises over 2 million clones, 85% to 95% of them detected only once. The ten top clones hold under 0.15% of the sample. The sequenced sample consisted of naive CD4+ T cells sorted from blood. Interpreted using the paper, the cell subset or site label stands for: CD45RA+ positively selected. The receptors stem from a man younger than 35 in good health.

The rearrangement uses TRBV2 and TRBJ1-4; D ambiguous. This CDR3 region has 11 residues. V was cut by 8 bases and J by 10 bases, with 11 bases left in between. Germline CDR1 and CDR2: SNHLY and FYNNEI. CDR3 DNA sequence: TGTGCCAGCGGACTCCAAGGAAAACTGTTTTTT. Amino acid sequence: CASGLQGKLFF.

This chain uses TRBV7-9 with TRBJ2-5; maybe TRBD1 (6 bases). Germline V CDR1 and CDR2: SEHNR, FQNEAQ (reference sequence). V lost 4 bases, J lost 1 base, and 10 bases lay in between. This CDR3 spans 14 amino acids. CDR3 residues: CASSSRQVQETQYF. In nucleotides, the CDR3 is TGTGCCAGCAGCTCTAGACAGGTCCAAGAGACCCAGTACTTC. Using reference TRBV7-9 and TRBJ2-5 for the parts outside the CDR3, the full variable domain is DTGVSQNPRHKITKRGQNVTFRCDPISEHNRLYWYRQTLGQGPEFLTYFQNEAQLEKSRLLSDRFSAERPKGSFSTLEIQRTEQGDSAMYLCASSSRQVQETQYFGPGTRLLVL.

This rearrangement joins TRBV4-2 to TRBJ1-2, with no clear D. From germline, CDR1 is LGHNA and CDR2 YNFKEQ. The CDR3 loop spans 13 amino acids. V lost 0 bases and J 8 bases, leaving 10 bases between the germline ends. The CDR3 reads CASSQDLEFGYTF. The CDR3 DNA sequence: TGTGCCAGCAGCCAAGATTTAGAGTTCGGCTACACCTTC.

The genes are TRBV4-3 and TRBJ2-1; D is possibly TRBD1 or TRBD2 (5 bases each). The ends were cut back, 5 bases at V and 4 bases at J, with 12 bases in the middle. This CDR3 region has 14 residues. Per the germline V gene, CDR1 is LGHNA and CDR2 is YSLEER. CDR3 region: CASSTGTQYNEQFF. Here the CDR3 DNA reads TGCGCCAGCAGCACCGGGACGCAATACAATGAGCAGTTCTTC.

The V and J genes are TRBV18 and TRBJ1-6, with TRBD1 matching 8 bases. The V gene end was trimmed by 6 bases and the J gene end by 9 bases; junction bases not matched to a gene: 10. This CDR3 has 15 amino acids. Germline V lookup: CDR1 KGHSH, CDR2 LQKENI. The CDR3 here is CASSTDRDSFSPLHF. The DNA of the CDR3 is TGTGCCAGCTCTACGGACAGGGATTCGTTTTCACCCCTCCACTTT.

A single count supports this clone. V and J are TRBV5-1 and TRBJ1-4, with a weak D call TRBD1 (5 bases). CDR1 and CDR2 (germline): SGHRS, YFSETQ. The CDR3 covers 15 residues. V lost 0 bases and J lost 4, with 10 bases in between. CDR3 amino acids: CASSLVEGNNEKLFF. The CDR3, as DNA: TGCGCCAGCAGCTTGGTGGAGGGGAATAATGAAAAACTGTTTTTT.

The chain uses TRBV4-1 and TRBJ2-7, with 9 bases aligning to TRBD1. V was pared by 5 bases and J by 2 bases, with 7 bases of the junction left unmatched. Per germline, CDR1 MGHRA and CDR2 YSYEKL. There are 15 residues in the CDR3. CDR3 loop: CASSYPGQGAYEQYF. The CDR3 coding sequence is TGCGCCAGCAGCTACCCGGGACAGGGAGCCTACGAGCAGTACTTC.

CDR3 sequence: CASSKPGIAGSGTDTQYF. CDR3 sequence (DNA): TGCGCCAGCAGCAAGCCAGGAATAGCGGGGTCTGGCACAGATACGCAGTATTTT. The V call is TRBV4-1, the J call TRBJ2-3; 8 nucleotides match TRBD2. This CDR3 comprises 18 residues. Germline CDR1 and CDR2: MGHRA and YSYEKL. With 5 bases clipped from V and 1 base from J, the junction kept 14 bases outside the gene matches.

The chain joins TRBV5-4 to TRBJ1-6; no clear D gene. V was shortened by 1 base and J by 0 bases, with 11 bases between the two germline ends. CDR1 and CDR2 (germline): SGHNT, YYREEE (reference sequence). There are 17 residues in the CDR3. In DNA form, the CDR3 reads TGTGCCAGCAGCTTGTCACTCATGAGCTCCTATAATTCACCCCTCCACTTT. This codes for CASSLSLMSSYNSPLHF.

The CDR3 protein is CASSSGGQGDGYTF. The CDR3 nucleotides read TGTGCCAGCAGCTCTGGTGGACAGGGAGATGGCTACACCTTC. The genes are TRBV13 and TRBJ1-2; 8 nucleotides match TRBD1. The junction had 7 bases not matched to a gene; V was cut back by 4 bases and J by 6 bases. Germline lookup yields CDR1 PRHDT and CDR2 FYEKMQ (reference sequence). The CDR3 runs to 14 residues. The full variable domain, with the rest looked up from reference TRBV13 and TRBJ1-2, is AAGVIQSPRHLIKEKRETATLKCYPIPRHDTVYWYQQGPGQDPQFLISFYEKMQSDKGSIPDRFSAQQFSDYHSELNMSSLELGDSALYFCASSSGGQGDGYTFGSGTRLTVV.